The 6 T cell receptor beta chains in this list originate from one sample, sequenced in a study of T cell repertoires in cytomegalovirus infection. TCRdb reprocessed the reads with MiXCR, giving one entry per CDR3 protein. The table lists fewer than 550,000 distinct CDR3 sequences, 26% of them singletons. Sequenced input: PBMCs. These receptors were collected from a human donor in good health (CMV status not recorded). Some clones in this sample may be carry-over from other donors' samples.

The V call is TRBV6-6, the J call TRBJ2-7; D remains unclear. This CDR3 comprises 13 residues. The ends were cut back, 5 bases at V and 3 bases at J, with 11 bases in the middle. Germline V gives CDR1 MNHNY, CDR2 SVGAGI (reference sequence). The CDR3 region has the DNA TGTGCCAGCAGTAAAGACATTCTCTACGAGCAGTACGTC. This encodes CASSKDILYEQYV.

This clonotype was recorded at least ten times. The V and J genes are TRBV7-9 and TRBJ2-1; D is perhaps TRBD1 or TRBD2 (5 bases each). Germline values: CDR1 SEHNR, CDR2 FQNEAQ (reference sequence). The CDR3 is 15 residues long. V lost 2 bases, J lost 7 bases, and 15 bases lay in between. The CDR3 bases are TGTGCCAGCAGCTTACGGGACCTGGTGAAGAATGAGCAGTTCTTC. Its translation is CASSLRDLVKNEQFF.

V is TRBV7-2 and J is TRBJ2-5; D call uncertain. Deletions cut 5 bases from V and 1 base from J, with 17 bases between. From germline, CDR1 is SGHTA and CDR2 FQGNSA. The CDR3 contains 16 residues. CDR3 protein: CASSPRHSSVQETQYF. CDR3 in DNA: TGTGCCAGCAGCCCACGCCATAGTTCCGTCCAAGAGACCCAGTACTTC.

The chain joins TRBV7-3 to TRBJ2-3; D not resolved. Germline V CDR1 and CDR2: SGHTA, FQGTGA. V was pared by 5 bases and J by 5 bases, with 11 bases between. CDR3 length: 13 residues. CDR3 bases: TGTGCCAGCAGCATAAGATGGGGAGATACGCAGTATTTT. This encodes CASSIRWGDTQYF.

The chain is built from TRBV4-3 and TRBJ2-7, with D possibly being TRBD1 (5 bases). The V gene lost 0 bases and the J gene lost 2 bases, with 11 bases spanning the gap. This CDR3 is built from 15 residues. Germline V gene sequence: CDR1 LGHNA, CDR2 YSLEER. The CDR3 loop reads CASSQEQASPYEQYF. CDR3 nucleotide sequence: TGCGCCAGCAGCCAAGAACAGGCATCCCCCTACGAGCAGTACTTC.

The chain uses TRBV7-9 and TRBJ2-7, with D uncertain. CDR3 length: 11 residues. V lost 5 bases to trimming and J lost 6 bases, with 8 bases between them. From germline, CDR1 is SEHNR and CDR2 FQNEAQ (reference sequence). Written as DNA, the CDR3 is TGTGCCAGCAGCCCGAGCCTCGAGCAGTACTTC. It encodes CASSPSLEQYF. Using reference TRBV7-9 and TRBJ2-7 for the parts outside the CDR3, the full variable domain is DTGVSQNPRHKITKRGQNVTFRCDPISEHNRLYWYRQTLGQGPEFLTYFQNEAQLEKSRLLSDRFSAERPKGSFSTLEIQRTEQGDSAMYLCASSPSLEQYFGPGTRLTVT.